The next 26 T cell receptor beta chains were all read from a single sample in a study of control samples from healthy donors and cancer patients. The protocol was immunoSEQ multiplex PCR, while the TCRdb copy is restricted to in-frame clones and leaves out a portion. The sample holds 400,000 to 450,000 clones, 90% seen once. Sequenced material: PBMCs. The receptors derive from a man aged 40-49 years with head and neck cancer.

The V and J genes are TRBV5-4 and TRBJ2-5; perhaps TRBD2 as D (5 bases). This CDR3 has 14 residues. Deletions cut 0 bases from V and 2 bases from J, with 8 bases between. Per germline, CDR1 SGHNT and CDR2 YYREEE (reference sequence). In nucleotides, the CDR3 is TGTGCCAGCAGCTTGGAGTTAGCGCAAGAGACCCAGTACTTC. Protein: CASSLELAQETQYF.

The chain is built from TRBV11-3 and TRBJ2-1, with 7 nucleotides matching TRBD1. Germline assignment: CDR1 SGHNT and CDR2 YENEEA. This CDR3 comprises 15 residues. Trimming at V came to 5 bases and at J to 0 bases, leaving 4 bases not matched to a gene. CDR3 sequence reads: CASSPGGLSYNEQFF. DNA of the CDR3: TGTGCCAGCAGCCCAGGGGGTCTCTCCTACAATGAGCAGTTCTTC.

The chain is built from TRBV2 and TRBJ1-5, with D uncertain. Germline assignment: CDR1 SNHLY and CDR2 FYNNEI. V shed 4 bases and J shed 6 bases, with 13 bases lying between them. CDR3 length: 14 residues. The DNA for the CDR3 is TGTGCCAGCAGTGTTATACAGTCGGGTCAGCCCCAGCATTTT. This gives the protein CASSVIQSGQPQHF.

The chain uses TRBV27 and TRBJ2-7, with unresolved D. The CDR3 is 14 amino acids. The germline CDR1 and CDR2 sequences are MNHEY and SMNVEV (reference sequence). Trimming removed 5 bases at V and 0 bases at J, with 11 bases between. The CDR3 coding sequence is TGTGCCAGCAGTGCGGACGGCCCCTCCTACGAGCAGTACTTC. It specifies CASSADGPSYEQYF.

The chain couples TRBV29-1 to TRBJ2-7, with TRBD1 matching over 8 bases. The CDR3 runs to 14 residues. The V gene's germline CDR1 is SQVTM and CDR2 ANQGSEA. V shed 7 bases and J 0 bases; nucleotides not matched to a gene: 8. This CDR3 reads CSGGSGQVSYEQYF. DNA of the CDR3: TGCAGCGGTGGGTCGGGACAGGTCTCCTACGAGCAGTACTTC.

J is TRBJ1-1 and V is TRBV9; 7 bases agree with TRBD1. In germline, CDR1 is SGDLS, CDR2 YYNGEE. J was trimmed by 3 bases and V by 2 bases; bases with no gene match: 7. The CDR3 covers 15 residues. The CDR3 nucleotides read TGTGCCAGCAGCGTCGAGTCAGGGGGTTACACTGAAGCTTTCTTT. Its translation: CASSVESGGYTEAFF.

The V gene is TRBV2, the J gene TRBJ1-1; D possibly corresponds to TRBD1 (5 bases). V was cut by 7 bases and J by 3 bases, with 15 bases left in between. Germline CDR1 SNHLY, CDR2 FYNNEI. The CDR3 sequence is 14 residues long. CDR3 sequence (DNA): TGTGCCAGCACCTCCGGGACGGACGACACTGAAGCTTTCTTT. It translates to CASTSGTDDTEAFF.

The J gene is TRBJ1-5, the V gene TRBV25-1; D remains ambiguous. With 2 bases removed from V and 6 bases from J, the gap between germline ends came to 8 bases. Germline V gene lookup returns CDR1 MGHDK and CDR2 SYGVNS. The CDR3 contains 13 residues. The CDR3 bases are TGTGCCAGCAGTGAAGGGAGCGGTCAGCCCCAGCATTTT. Encoded protein: CASSEGSGQPQHF.

This clone was counted a single time. This chain joins TRBV19 and TRBJ1-2; maybe TRBD1 (6 bases). The CDR3 consists of 13 residues. The V gene's germline CDR1 is LNHDA and CDR2 SQIVND (reference sequence). V lost 6 bases, J lost 3 bases, and 11 bases lay in between. The CDR3 nucleotides read TGTGCCAGTAGCCATGGACAGTACTATGGCTACACCTTC. Translation gives CASSHGQYYGYTF.

The rearrangement joins TRBV29-1 to TRBJ2-7; weak D call: TRBD2 (5 bases). This CDR3 has 13 amino acids. Germline assignment: CDR1 SQVTM and CDR2 ANQGSEA. V was pared by 5 bases and J by 4 bases, with 15 bases between. CDR3 in amino acids: CSVIEGAKYEQYF. The CDR3 DNA is TGCAGCGTTATAGAGGGAGCCAAATACGAGCAGTACTTC.

The chain combines TRBV2 with TRBJ2-1; D is perhaps TRBD1 or TRBD2 (5 bases each). Trimming left V 6 bases short and J 15 bases short, with 15 bases between. CDR1 SNHLY and CDR2 FYNNEI come from the germline V gene. The CDR3 has 11 residues. The CDR3 is CASRDGTSAFF. DNA for the CDR3: TGTGCCAGCAGAGACGGGACGTCAGCGTTCTTC.

V and J are TRBV5-5 and TRBJ2-7; TRBD2 agrees at 12 bases. This CDR3 is 16 amino acids long. Germline loops: CDR1 SGHKS, CDR2 YYEKEE (reference sequence). V lost 3 bases and J lost 4; bases outside the gene matches: 8. CDR3 bases: TGTGCCAGCAGCTCGCGACTAGCGGGAGAGTTGTACGAGCAGTACTTC. This codes for CASSSRLAGELYEQYF.

The chain joins TRBV7-3 to TRBJ2-2; TRBD1 matches at 7 bases. J was trimmed by 6 bases and V by 5 bases; bases with no gene match: 3. Per the germline V gene, CDR1 is SGHTA and CDR2 is FQGTGA. The CDR3 contains 13 residues. CDR3 coding DNA: TGTGCCAGCAGCCCTGACAGGGCCGGGGAGCTGTTTTTT. Translation gives CASSPDRAGELFF.

This clone appeared a single time. For the CDR3, the DNA is TGTGCCAGCAGTTTACAGGGGGGGACAGATACGCAGTATTTT. This codes for CASSLQGGTDTQYF. The V call is TRBV6-5, the J call TRBJ2-3, with a tentative D call TRBD1 (8 bases). The ends were cut back, 4 bases at V and 3 bases at J, with 11 bases in the middle. This CDR3 is built from 14 residues. The V gene's germline CDR1 is MNHEY and CDR2 SVGAGI.

The chain employs TRBV3-1 (or the pseudogene TRBV3-2) and TRBJ2-3; 16 bases align to TRBD2. Germline V gene data show CDR1 as LGHDT and CDR2 as YNNKEL (reference sequence). V lost 5 bases to trimming and J lost 6 bases; unmatched junction nucleotides: 5. This CDR3 comprises 16 residues. The chain's CDR3 is CASSYGTSGRADTQYF. CDR3 DNA: TGTGCCAGCAGCTATGGGACTAGCGGGAGGGCGGATACGCAGTATTTT.

As for this clone: The same CDR3 also results from other DNA sequences found in this sample. The chain is built from TRBV9 and TRBJ1-5, with 10 nucleotides matching TRBD1. This CDR3 spans 15 amino acids. Germline loops: CDR1 SGDLS, CDR2 YYNGEE. The trim removed 3 bases at V and 3 bases at J, leaving 3 bases unmatched. As DNA, the CDR3 is TGTGCCAGCAGCGAAGGACAGGGGGACAATCAGCCCCAGCATTTT. Translating gives CASSEGQGDNQPQHF.

The chain carries TRBV28 and TRBJ1-1; D is undetermined. The CDR3 contains 14 residues. V lost 6 bases and J 10 bases, leaving 21 bases between the germline ends. In germline, CDR1 is MDHEN, CDR2 SYDVKM. The CDR3 spells CASRNPNGFLGAFF. The DNA of the CDR3 is TGTGCCAGCAGAAATCCAAACGGCTTCTTAGGAGCTTTCTTT.

This clone was recorded once. The chain uses TRBV11-3 and TRBJ2-3; 7 bases map to TRBD1. CDR1 is SGHNT and CDR2 is YENEEA in the germline V gene. Trimming removed 2 bases from V and 4 bases from J; junction bases left unmatched: 3. This CDR3 has 14 amino acids. The CDR3 loop reads CASSLIGGSDTQYF. CDR3 DNA sequence: TGTGCCAGCAGCTTAATAGGGGGCTCAGATACGCAGTATTTT.

J is TRBJ2-7 and V is TRBV5-6; D remains ambiguous. Germline loops: CDR1 SGHDT, CDR2 YYEEEE. V was clipped by 2 bases and J by 1 base, with 4 bases between them. There are 12 residues in the CDR3. The DNA of the CDR3 is TGTGCCAGCAGCTTACCGTCCTACGAGCAGTACTTC. Translating it yields CASSLPSYEQYF.

This clone came up once. V gene TRBV5-4 combines with J gene TRBJ2-5; no firm D call. There are 12 residues in the CDR3. CDR1 is SGHNT, CDR2 YYREEE, per germline (reference sequence). V was shortened by 3 bases and J by 5 bases, with 8 bases between the two germline ends. CDR3 DNA sequence: TGTGCCAGCAGCTCGGCCTCCGAGACCCAGTACTTC. This translates into CASSSASETQYF.

The J gene is TRBJ2-1, the V gene TRBV5-1, with 8 bases that match TRBD1. Germline CDR1 is SGHRS and CDR2 is YFSETQ. V lost 7 bases to trimming and J lost 3 bases; unmatched junction nucleotides: 6. The CDR3 is 14 residues long. CDR3 loop: CASQGAGIYNEQFF. The CDR3 bases are TGCGCCAGCCAGGGGGCAGGGATCTACAATGAGCAGTTCTTC.

J is TRBJ2-3 and V is TRBV7-8; 10 bases match TRBD2. CDR3 length: 18 residues. After removal of 5 bases from V and 6 bases from J, the junction contained 17 bases not matched to a gene. Germline V lookup: CDR1 SGHVS, CDR2 FQNEAQ. The CDR3 protein is CASSARVGGTSVVDTQYF. The CDR3, as DNA: TGTGCCAGCAGCGCCCGGGTTGGGGGGACTAGCGTGGTTGATACGCAGTATTTT.

The chain combines TRBV10-2 with TRBJ2-6; perhaps TRBD2 as D (5 bases). Per the germline V gene, CDR1 is WSHSY and CDR2 is SAAADI. The V gene lost 9 bases and the J gene lost 0 bases, with 18 bases spanning the gap. The CDR3 has 17 amino acids. The CDR3 loop reads CASLGQRSPSGANVLTF. Here the CDR3 DNA reads TGCGCCAGTCTGGGCCAGCGGTCCCCCTCTGGGGCCAACGTCCTGACTTTC.

The chain uses TRBV3-1 (or the pseudogene TRBV3-2) and TRBJ1-1, with D perhaps TRBD1 (5 bases). V lost 1 base and J lost 0, with 15 bases in between. The CDR3 runs to 17 residues. Germline CDR1 LGHDT, CDR2 YNNKEL (reference sequence). The CDR3 DNA reads TGTGCCAGCAGCCAAGGGGTGACCGGGGCCCTGAACACTGAAGCTTTCTTT. Translated: CASSQGVTGALNTEAFF.

This clone was observed once. The V gene is TRBV5-6, the J gene TRBJ2-3, with D possibly being TRBD1 (6 bases). V gave up 4 bases and J gave up 7 bases, with 16 bases separating them. Germline assignment: CDR1 SGHDT and CDR2 YYEEEE. The CDR3 totals 14 residues. In nucleotides, the CDR3 is TGTGCCAGCAGCGAAGAACAGGGATGGAATACGCAGTATTTT. Its translation: CASSEEQGWNTQYF.

The J gene is TRBJ1-1, the V gene TRBV7-9, with 8 positions matching TRBD1. The trim removed 2 bases at V and 7 bases at J, leaving 9 bases unmatched. Germline-derived CDR1 and CDR2 are SEHNR and FQNEAQ (reference sequence). The CDR3 spans 15 residues. The CDR3 loop is CASSLRSWDRIEAFF. The DNA of the CDR3 is TGTGCCAGCAGCTTAAGGTCTTGGGACAGGATTGAAGCTTTCTTT.